A selection of T cell receptor beta chains follows, all from one sample in a study of blood T cell repertoires in COVID-19. Assay used: immunoSEQ multiplex PCR; TCRdb lists only in-frame clones, some missing. The sample holds roughly 160,000 clones; more than 85% are singletons and the top ten take 0.58%. Sequenced material: peripheral blood. The receptors come from a man aged 55 to 69 with COVID-19, enrolled during active disease. The CDR3 runs from the conserved cysteine through the conserved F or W. The D gene is left open where the match is weak. Clone sizes are given selectively: once, few, many, or a class where the clone is expanded.

V gene	J gene	clone size	D gene	CDR3 DNA	CDR3 protein
TRBV3-1/TRBV3-2	TRBJ2-5	.	TRBD2	TGTGCCAGCAGCCAAGGCGGGGGGTTAGAGACCCAGTACTTC	CASSQGGGLETQYF
TRBV2	TRBJ1-2	.	TRBD1	TGTGCCGAGGCGGGACAGCCGATTGGCTACACCTTC	CAEAGQPIGYTF
TRBV6-2/TRBV6-3	TRBJ2-5	.	.	TGTGCCAGCAGTTGGAGGTTAGGGCAGGAAGAGACCCAGTACTTC	CASSWRLGQEETQYF
TRBV24-1	TRBJ2-2	.	TRBD1	TGTGCCACCAGAGACAGGGGGCCCGGGGAGCTGTTTTTT	CATRDRGPGELFF
TRBV18	TRBJ1-5	few	.	TGTGCCAGCTCACAGGGGTTAAATCAGCCCCAGCATTTT	CASSQGLNQPQHF
TRBV7-9	TRBJ1-5	.	TRBD1	TGTGCCAGCAGCTCCAACCCCGGGACAGGGCCTTTTGGCAATCAGCCCCAGCATTTT	CASSSNPGTGPFGNQPQHF
TRBV30	TRBJ2-2	.	TRBD1	TGTGCCTGGAATCCGGGACAGGGGACCGGGGAGCTGTTTTTT	CAWNPGQGTGELFF
TRBV24-1	TRBJ1-5	.	TRBD1	TGTGCCACCAGTGACACGGACAGGGATAGCAATCAGCCCCAGCATTTT	CATSDTDRDSNQPQHF
TRBV7-9	TRBJ2-7	once	.	TGTGCCAGCAGCCCACGACTAGGTTTCTACGAGCAGTACTTC	CASSPRLGFYEQYF
TRBV5-1	TRBJ1-6	.	.	TGCGCCAGCAGGACAGAGTATAATTCACCCCTCCACTTT	CASRTEYNSPLHF
TRBV7-2	TRBJ2-1	.	TRBD1	TGTGCCAGCAGCTCCCGACAGGGGGCATATGAGCAGTTCTTC	CASSSRQGAYEQFF
TRBV6-5	TRBJ1-2	.	.	TGTGCCAGCACCTCCCAGGGGTTCTCTGGCTACACCTTC	CASTSQGFSGYTF
TRBV28	TRBJ2-5	.	.	TGTGCCAGCAGTACAGGGGGGGGGTTCACGGCCCAGTACTTC	CASSTGGGFTAQYF
TRBV7-9	TRBJ2-5	few	TRBD1	TGTGCCAGCAGCTTACAGGACAGGCCGATATGGACCCAGTACTTC	CASSLQDRPIWTQYF
TRBV27	TRBJ1-2	.	TRBD1	TGTGCCAGCAGAACAGGGGGCATAGGTGGCTACACCTTC	CASRTGGIGGYTF
TRBV7-2	TRBJ1-2	once	TRBD1	TGTGCCAGCAAGGACAGGGGGCAATTTAGCTATGGCTACACCTTC	CASKDRGQFSYGYTF
TRBV14	TRBJ1-2	.	.	TGTGCCAGCAGCCAGAGGCTCTATGGCTACACCTTC	CASSQRLYGYTF
TRBV12-3/TRBV12-4	TRBJ1-4	.	.	TGTGCCAGCAGAATCGACAAGGCCGAAAAACTGTTTTTT	CASRIDKAEKLFF
TRBV18	TRBJ2-3	few	TRBD1	TGTGCCAGCTCACCCATGACCAGGGGGGATACGCAGTATTTT	CASSPMTRGDTQYF
TRBV12-3/TRBV12-4	TRBJ2-2	.	.	TGTGCCAGCAGCGACAGGCCCGGGGAGCTGTTTTTT	CASSDRPGELFF
TRBV4-3	TRBJ2-2	.	.	TGCGCCAGCAGCCAAGTCAAGGGGTCCGGGGAGCTGTTTTTT	CASSQVKGSGELFF
TRBV6-6	TRBJ2-7	.	.	TGTGCCAGCAGTTGGCAGGAGGTCCAGTACTTC	CASSWQEVQYF
TRBV28	TRBJ1-5	.	TRBD1	TGTGCCAGCAGAAATACAGGGGGAGGTCAGCCCCAGCATTTT	CASRNTGGGQPQHF
TRBV19	TRBJ1-6	.	.	TGTGCCAGTAGCACCCAGGCCTATAATTCACCCCTCCACTTT	CASSTQAYNSPLHF
TRBV19	TRBJ2-5	once	TRBD1	TGTGCCAGTACCCCGGACAGGAGGGAGACCCAGTACTTC	CASTPDRRETQYF
TRBV27	TRBJ1-2	few	TRBD1	TGTGCCAGCAGTTTATTCCCCCGGGACAGGGGGCTCGGCTACACCTTC	CASSLFPRDRGLGYTF
TRBV12-3/TRBV12-4	TRBJ1-2	once	.	TGTGCCAGCACCCCGTCGGGATCCTATGGCTACACCTTC	CASTPSGSYGYTF
TRBV5-4	TRBJ2-7	.	TRBD2	TGTGCCAGCAGCCGCGATGGAGCGGGGAGCTCCTACGAGCAGTACTTC	CASSRDGAGSSYEQYF
TRBV27	TRBJ2-5	.	.	TGTGCCAGCAGTTTATCGTCTGTTGGGGCGTACCAAGAGACCCAGTACTTC	CASSLSSVGAYQETQYF
TRBV9	TRBJ2-7	.	TRBD2	TGTGCCAGCAGCGTCGGCAGGGAGGGCAACGAGCAGTACTTC	CASSVGREGNEQYF
TRBV6-5	TRBJ1-2	.	.	TGTGCCAGCAGTTACCGGGAGGGGAAGGGTGGCTACACCTTC	CASSYREGKGGYTF
TRBV19	TRBJ1-1	.	.	TGTGCCACCAAAGGGGCCGACGGATTGAACACTGAAGCTTTCTTT	CATKGADGLNTEAFF
TRBV28	TRBJ1-1	.	.	TGTGCCAGCAGTATCTCCCTAGGGTCGGGGAGGGACACTGAAGCTTTCTTT	CASSISLGSGRDTEAFF
TRBV24-1	TRBJ2-1	.	.	TGTGCCACCAGTGACCACCCTCAATCCCCGTTGAGCAATGAGCAGTTCTTC	CATSDHPQSPLSNEQFF
TRBV18	TRBJ1-1	.	.	TGTGCCAGCTCACCTCAGGGGTATGGTTCGGGCACTGAAGCTTTCTTT	CASSPQGYGSGTEAFF
TRBV14	TRBJ1-1	few	TRBD1	TGTGCCAGCAGCCAAGAGGGCAGGGGGGACACTGAAGCTTTCTTT	CASSQEGRGDTEAFF
TRBV5-1	TRBJ1-2	once	TRBD1	TGCGCCAGCAGCTTTCTAGGCGGGACAGGCGACTACACCTTC	CASSFLGGTGDYTF
TRBV21-1	TRBJ2-2	.	.	TGTGCCAGCAGCATCCACGTTCTAAGGGACAGGAACACCGGGGAGCTGTTTTTT	CASSIHVLRDRNTGELFF
TRBV4-3	TRBJ1-2	.	.	TGCGCCAGCAGCCAAGATCTGGGGGGTAGGGGTTCTTATGGCTACACCTTC	CASSQDLGGRGSYGYTF
TRBV29-1	TRBJ2-2	.	.	TGCAGCGTACAGAACACCGGGGAGCTGTTTTTT	CSVQNTGELFF
TRBV9	TRBJ2-7	.	.	TGTGCCAGCAGCGCTGAGCAGGGCAGTGCAGCATCCTACGAGCAGTACTTC	CASSAEQGSAASYEQYF
TRBV6-5	TRBJ2-1	.	.	TGTGCCAGCAGTTACTCTCCTAGTAACATTAATGAGCAGTTCTTC	CASSYSPSNINEQFF
TRBV11-3	TRBJ2-7	.	TRBD1	TGTGCCAGCAGCCCCGGGACAGGGGAAGCCTACGAGCAGTACTTC	CASSPGTGEAYEQYF
TRBV9	TRBJ1-1	.	.	TGTGCCAGCAGCGTAGGGACTCTAACTGAAGCTTTCTTT	CASSVGTLTEAFF
TRBV14	TRBJ1-2	.	TRBD1	TGTGCCAGCAGTCAAGGGACAGGGGTGTCCTATGGCTACACCTTC	CASSQGTGVSYGYTF
TRBV27	TRBJ2-1	.	TRBD2	TGTGCCAGCAGTTCTAGCGGGAGCGGATCCTACAATGAGCAGTTCTTC	CASSSSGSGSYNEQFF
TRBV28	TRBJ1-1	.	TRBD1	TGTGCCAGCAGTTTTGACAGGGCTGAAGCTTTCTTT	CASSFDRAEAFF
TRBV7-9	TRBJ1-3	.	TRBD1	TGTGCCAGCCACTCGGGACAGGGGGCTGGAAACACCATATATTTT	CASHSGQGAGNTIYF
TRBV11-1	TRBJ1-1	once	.	TGTGCCAGCAGCTTCAGGGTGGCCACTGAAGCTTTCTTT	CASSFRVATEAFF
TRBV27	TRBJ2-4	.	TRBD1	TGTGCCAGCAGTTTATTTGGACAGGGATCCCAAGCGTCTATTCAGTACTTC	CASSLFGQGSQASIQYF
TRBV7-2	TRBJ1-1	once	.	TGTGCCAGCAGCTTAGACGGTGGCACTGAAGCTTTCTTT	CASSLDGGTEAFF
TRBV24-1	TRBJ2-5	.	.	TGTGCCACCAGTGAGACAGGGACCGGGGGGACCCAGTACTTC	CATSETGTGGTQYF
TRBV6-5	TRBJ2-7	.	TRBD2	TGTGCCAGCAGTTACTTGGCGGGAGGCTCCTACGAGCAGTACTTC	CASSYLAGGSYEQYF
TRBV11-2	TRBJ1-3	.	TRBD1	TGTGCCAGCAGTATAACAGGGGTCACCATATATTTT	CASSITGVTIYF
TRBV5-1	TRBJ1-2	.	TRBD1	TGCGCCAGCAGCTGGACGGCACCGGGACAGGCTAACTATGGCTACACCTTC	CASSWTAPGQANYGYTF
TRBV7-9	TRBJ2-3	.	.	TGTGCCAGCAGCTTTTCAGGCACAGATACGCAGTATTTT	CASSFSGTDTQYF
TRBV30	TRBJ2-7	.	.	TGTGCCTGGACCAACTCCTACGAGCAGTACTTC	CAWTNSYEQYF
TRBV19	TRBJ2-5	.	TRBD2	TGTGCTACTCGGGCTAGCGGGAGGCCCTCGAAAGAGACCCAGTACTTC	CATRASGRPSKETQYF
TRBV5-6	TRBJ2-5	.	TRBD1	TGTGCCAGCAGCAACCGGGACAGGGTCGAGACCCAGTACTTC	CASSNRDRVETQYF
TRBV4-3	TRBJ1-6	.	.	TGCGCCAGCAGCCAAGATCTCCCAGATTATAATTCACCCCTCCACTTT	CASSQDLPDYNSPLHF